These 16 T cell receptor beta chains originate from one sample sequenced in a study of persistence of HIV-infected CD4 T cells. Cells were stimulated with overlapping HIV-1 Gag 15-mer peptides. Sorted nonresponding memory CD4+ T cells were CD40L-negative, CD69-negative, CD45RO-high. The antigens of these receptors remain unknown. Sequencing used immunoSEQ version 4 in survey mode. The method was immunoSEQ multiplex PCR; TCRdb's version includes in-frame clones alone and lacks a portion of them. Among roughly 60,000 clones, about 77% were seen once, and the ten largest hold under 2%. Sample: CD4+ T cells sorted from PBMCs after roughly 18-hour stimulation, taken from a patient who received antiretroviral therapy. The receptors here all came from an adult man with HIV who was CMV-seropositive.

This clone appeared a few times. The J gene is TRBJ1-5, the V gene TRBV28, with 7 nucleotides matching TRBD1. V was clipped by 5 bases and J by 2 bases; unmatched bases: 6. This CDR3 is built from 15 residues. The germline CDR1 and CDR2 sequences are MDHEN and SYDVKM. The CDR3 DNA is TGTGCCAGCAGTCCGACAGGGTCGGGCAATCAGCCCCAGCATTTT. Translating gives CASSPTGSGNQPQHF.

This clone was counted ten times or more. Other nucleotide sequences from this sample produce the same CDR3. The chain joins TRBV6-1 to TRBJ1-5, with D unclear. The germline V gene encodes CDR1 MNHNS and CDR2 SASEGT. The CDR3 runs 14 residues. V was pared by 3 bases and J by 7 bases, with 13 bases between. DNA of the CDR3: TGTGCCAGCAGTGACACTGGGAAAGGGCAGCCCCAGCATTTT. Its translation: CASSDTGKGQPQHF.

The J gene is TRBJ2-3, the V gene TRBV5-1, with D perhaps TRBD1 (5 bases). Trimming stripped 4 bases from V and 0 bases from J, with 6 bases between. Germline-derived CDR1 and CDR2 are SGHRS and YFSETQ. CDR3 length equals 13 residues. CDR3 coding DNA: TGCGCCAGCAGCAGACAGAGCACAGATACGCAGTATTTT. It yields the protein CASSRQSTDTQYF.

As for this clone: An end of the junction does not agree with germline; a read error may underlie this. V gene TRBV6-1 combines with J gene TRBJ1-6; TRBD1 agrees at 8 bases. The CDR3 runs 13 residues. Germline V gene lookup returns CDR1 MNHNS and CDR2 SASEGT. CDR3 nucleotide sequence: TGTGCCAGCAGTGATCCCTACAGGGGGTCGGCCAACTTT. Protein: CASSDPYRGSANF.

The V and J genes are TRBV13 and TRBJ2-7; weak D call: TRBD1 (6 bases). The ends were cut back, 5 bases at V and 2 bases at J, with 22 bases in the middle. This CDR3 is built from 17 residues. Germline V CDR1 and CDR2: PRHDT, FYEKMQ (reference sequence). The CDR3: CASSPRQSGTRAYEQYF. DNA for the CDR3: TGTGCCAGCAGCCCCCGCCAATCCGGGACAAGAGCCTACGAGCAGTACTTC.

V gene TRBV6-5 combines with J gene TRBJ1-1; D is ambiguous. Looked up from germline, CDR1 is MNHEY and CDR2 is SVGAGI. V dropped 5 bases and J dropped 3 bases, with 16 bases sitting between them. This CDR3 is 15 amino acids long. The CDR3 region has the DNA TGTGCCAGCAGTCCGAGCGTCAGGTTCGACACTGAAGCTTTCTTT. It encodes CASSPSVRFDTEAFF.

V and J are TRBV6-6 and TRBJ1-1; D gene unclear. Germline-derived CDR1 and CDR2 are MNHNY and SVGAGI (reference sequence). This CDR3 spans 13 amino acids. V was clipped by 7 bases and J by 1 base, with 10 bases between them. DNA for the CDR3: TGTGCCAGCACCCTACAGAGGAACACTGAAGCTTTCTTT. Translation gives CASTLQRNTEAFF.

CDR3 nucleotides: TGTGCCAGCAGTTACTCGACATTTGGGGGCACAGATACGCAGTATTTT. Translating it yields CASSYSTFGGTDTQYF. The V call is TRBV6-5, the J call TRBJ2-3; D uncertain. The CDR3 has 16 amino acids. The V end lost 0 bases, the J end lost 1 base, and 11 bases lay between the germline ends. Germline V gives CDR1 MNHEY, CDR2 SVGAGI.

The V gene is TRBV7-9, the J gene TRBJ2-5, with 9 bases lining up with TRBD1. Germline trimming cut 8 bases from V and 5 bases from J; bases unmatched to any gene: 6. The CDR3 consists of 13 residues. CDR1 SEHNR and CDR2 FQNEAQ come from the germline V gene (reference sequence). CDR3 sequence: CASGRQGVETQYF. CDR3 coding DNA: TGTGCCAGCGGCAGACAGGGGGTCGAGACCCAGTACTTC.

This clone was recorded only once. The V call is TRBV9, the J call TRBJ2-1; TRBD1 agrees at 8 bases. V dropped 3 bases and J dropped 6; count of bases not matched to a gene: 8. This CDR3 comprises 15 residues. Germline loops: CDR1 SGDLS, CDR2 YYNGEE. CDR3 bases: TGTGCCAGCAGCGCTCGGACAGGGACGGTCAATGAGCAGTTCTTC. It codes for CASSARTGTVNEQFF.

The chain couples TRBV4-1 to TRBJ1-3; 8 bases are shared with TRBD1. V gave up 1 base and J gave up 2 bases; unmatched junction bases: 1. Germline CDR1 MGHRA, CDR2 YSYEKL. The CDR3 is 15 residues long. The DNA for the CDR3 is TGCGCCAGCAGCCAAGCGGGACAGGCTGGAAACACCATATATTTT. Amino acid sequence: CASSQAGQAGNTIYF.

The rearrangement joins TRBV24-1 to TRBJ2-3; 10 bases are a match to TRBD2. Trimming took 6 bases from V and 3 from J; bases not matched to a gene: 8. Germline CDR1 is KGHDR and CDR2 is SFDVKD. CDR3 length: 16 amino acids. CDR3 region: CATSLAGGRGTDTQYF. CDR3 in DNA: TGTGCCACCAGTTTAGCGGGGGGAAGGGGGACAGATACGCAGTATTTT.

This clone was observed a single time. The chain is built from TRBV6-2 or TRBV6-3 and TRBJ1-1; the D gene is possibly TRBD1 (6 bases). Germline-derived CDR1 and CDR2 are MNHEY and SVGEGT. V was pared by 0 bases and J by 4 bases, with 9 bases between. The CDR3 is 14 residues long. The CDR3 region is CASSYSRGGTEAFF. CDR3 bases: TGTGCCAGCAGTTACTCGAGAGGGGGCACTGAAGCTTTCTTT.

This clone was counted between two and nine times. The CDR3 reads CASLGNSPLHF. DNA for the CDR3: TGTGCCAGCTTGGGGAATTCACCCCTCCACTTT. This sequence joins TRBV6-6 and TRBJ1-6; D gene uncertain. V lost 8 bases to trimming and J lost 7 bases, with 6 bases between them. Germline V lookup: CDR1 MNHNY, CDR2 SVGAGI (reference sequence). The CDR3 has 11 residues.

The genes are TRBV6-6 and TRBJ1-3, with 7 bases that match TRBD1. CDR1 and CDR2 from the germline V gene are MNHNY and SVGAGI (reference sequence). This CDR3 has 13 amino acids. V lost 9 bases, J lost 4 bases, and 6 bases stayed unmatched. The CDR3 reads CASSGGIGNTIYF. The CDR3 nucleotides read TGTGCCAGTTCAGGGGGAATCGGAAACACCATATATTTT.

This clone was seen a single time. The chain links TRBV9 to TRBJ1-3; a weak D match, TRBD1 (5 bases). CDR3 size: 15 residues. V was shortened by 0 bases and J by 3 bases, with 10 bases between the two germline ends. Germline CDR1 SGDLS, CDR2 YYNGEE. The CDR3 DNA reads as TGTGCCAGCAGCGTAGAAGGGGTAATTGGAAACACCATATATTTT. This encodes CASSVEGVIGNTIYF. The full variable domain, completed using reference TRBV9 and TRBJ1-3, is DSGVTQTPKHLITATGQRVTLRCSPRSGDLSVYWYQQSLDQGLQFLIQYYNGEERAKGNILERFSAQQFPDLHSELNLSSLELGDSALYFCASSVEGVIGNTIYFGEGSWLTVV.